Listed here are 30 T cell receptor beta chains from one sample, sequenced in a study of OX40 agonist ivuxolimab in advanced cancers. Sequencing was performed with immunoSEQ multiplex PCR; in TCRdb, only in-frame clones are kept and a portion is missing. The sample contains approximately 94,000 clones, around 90% of which appear only once. The specimen was CD4+ or CD8+ T cells sorted from blood, collected in a trial of the OX40 agonist ivuxolimab. The source of these receptors is an adult with an advanced solid tumor such as melanoma, head and neck, liver or kidney cancer.

This clone was found once. The chain has TRBV4-3 and TRBJ2-1; D may be TRBD2 (5 bases). Trimming pared 0 bases from V and 7 bases from J, leaving 16 bases between. The CDR3 loop spans 16 amino acids. Germline values: CDR1 LGHNA, CDR2 YSLEER. The DNA for the CDR3 is TGCGCCAGCAGCCAAGATCGAAGCACTAGTCATAATGAGCAGTTCTTC. This translates into CASSQDRSTSHNEQFF.

The genes are TRBV6-5 and TRBJ2-2, with D possibly being TRBD1 (5 bases). The germline V gene encodes CDR1 MNHEY and CDR2 SVGAGI. Trimming left V 4 bases short and J 1 base short, with 7 bases between. The CDR3 sequence is 14 residues long. The CDR3 DNA reads TGTGCCAGCAGTTCCGACAGGAACACCGGGGAGCTGTTTTTT. Encoded protein: CASSSDRNTGELFF.

The chain carries TRBV15 and TRBJ1-4, with D possibly matching TRBD1 (5 bases). This CDR3 is built from 15 residues. V was clipped by 7 bases and J by 5 bases, with 17 bases between them. Looked up from germline, CDR1 is LNHNV and CDR2 is YYDKDF (reference sequence). In nucleotides, the CDR3 is TGTGCCACCAACGAGAGAGGGACGGACAATGAAAAACTGTTTTTT. Its translation: CATNERGTDNEKLFF.

This clone was found a few times. V and J are TRBV28 and TRBJ1-5, with no clear D. V was shortened by 7 bases and J by 1 base, with 17 bases between the two germline ends. Germline V gene data show CDR1 as MDHEN and CDR2 as SYDVKM. The CDR3 loop spans 16 amino acids. Here the CDR3 DNA reads TGTGCCAGCACCAAAGGTTGGGCCGGGAGCAATCAGCCCCAGCATTTT. It yields the protein CASTKGWAGSNQPQHF.

In DNA form, the CDR3 reads TGTGCCAGCAGTGAAAGGCAGGGAGGCAATCAGCCCCAGCATTTT. Protein product: CASSERQGGNQPQHF. The chain has TRBV6-1 and TRBJ1-5; tentative D call: TRBD1 (5 bases). Germline V gives CDR1 MNHNS, CDR2 SASEGT. The CDR3 has 15 amino acids. V was shortened by 2 bases and J by 2 bases, with 10 bases between the two germline ends.

The chain recombines TRBV29-1 with TRBJ1-2; 8 bases match TRBD1. CDR3 length: 15 amino acids. Trimming removed 5 bases from V and 2 bases from J; junction bases left unmatched: 10. The germline V gene encodes CDR1 SQVTM and CDR2 ANQGSEA. The CDR3 nucleotides are TGCAGCGTTTACCCGACAGGGACAGGAAACTATGGCTACACCTTC. It codes for CSVYPTGTGNYGYTF.

CDR3 coding DNA: TGTGCCAGCAGCTGGGGGGCCGGAGCGCGGGAGCAGTTCTTC. Amino acids: CASSWGAGAREQFF. This chain joins TRBV7-2 and TRBJ2-1, with D possibly being TRBD1 or TRBD2 (6 bases each). Trimming cost V 4 bases and J 10 bases, with 17 bases left between them. CDR1 and CDR2 from the germline V gene are SGHTA and FQGNSA. This CDR3 region has 14 residues.

V usage is TRBV7-8 and J usage is TRBJ1-1, with D possibly TRBD1 on 6 matching bases. The CDR3 spans 15 residues. Trimming removed 1 base from V and 4 bases from J, with 13 bases in between. CDR1 and CDR2 from the germline V gene are SGHVS and FQNEAQ. In nucleotides, the CDR3 is TGTGCCAGCAGCTTAGTTTCGGGGGCTCGCACTGAAGCTTTCTTT. This codes for CASSLVSGARTEAFF. The whole variable domain, remainder taken from reference TRBV7-8 and TRBJ1-1, is GAGVSQSPRYKVAKRGQDVALRCDPISGHVSLFWYQQALGQGPEFLTYFQNEAQLDKSGLPSDRFFAERPEGSVSTLKIQRTQQEDSAVYLCASSLVSGARTEAFFGQGTRLTVV.

The V call is TRBV6-5, the J call TRBJ1-2; 9 nucleotides align to TRBD1. CDR3 length: 15 amino acids. Germline V gene data show CDR1 as MNHEY and CDR2 as SVGAGI. V shed 5 bases, J shed 2 bases, and the junction held 6 bases outside the gene matches. CDR3 sequence: CASSGGGTGNYGYTF. CDR3 coding DNA: TGTGCCAGCAGTGGGGGTGGGACAGGGAACTATGGCTACACCTTC.

Remarks on this clone: The identical CDR3 is also encoded by other nucleotide sequences in the sample. The genes are TRBV18 and TRBJ2-7; D remains unclear. The V gene lost 0 bases and the J gene lost 0 bases, with 3 bases spanning the gap. Germline lookup yields CDR1 KGHSH and CDR2 LQKENI. The CDR3 has 13 amino acids. Here the CDR3 DNA reads TGTGCCAGCTCACCACCTAGCTCCTACGAGCAGTACTTC. As protein: CASSPPSSYEQYF.

V gene TRBV30 combines with J gene TRBJ1-4; perhaps TRBD1 as D (6 bases). The V gene's germline CDR1 is GTSNPN and CDR2 SVGIG (reference sequence). The CDR3 is 16 amino acids. Deletions cut 2 bases from V and 8 bases from J, with 21 bases between. CDR3 residues: CAWSRGSTGLGEKLFF. DNA of the CDR3: TGTGCCTGGAGTCGAGGGTCCACAGGGCTCGGGGAAAAACTGTTTTTT.

This clone was detected once. CDR3 in amino acids: CASSPTSTRTGTGELFF. The DNA of the CDR3 is TGTGCCAGTAGTCCAACCTCGACAAGAACGGGAACCGGGGAGCTGTTTTTT. This chain uses TRBV19 with TRBJ2-2; D perhaps matches TRBD2 (5 bases). The CDR3 is 17 residues long. The germline V and J ends were trimmed by 5 bases and 5 bases, with 21 bases remaining between them. The germline CDR1 and CDR2 sequences are LNHDA and SQIVND (reference sequence). Looking up the rest from reference TRBV19 and TRBJ2-2 gives the full variable domain: DGGITQSPKYLFRKEGQNVTLSCEQNLNHDAMYWYRQDPGQGLRLIYYSQIVNDFQKGDIAEGYSVSREKKESFPLTVTSAQKNPTAFYLCASSPTSTRTGTGELFFGEGSRLTVL.

The V and J genes are TRBV7-9 and TRBJ2-1; TRBD2 aligns across 9 bases. CDR1 is SEHNR, CDR2 FQNEAQ, per germline (reference sequence). CDR3 length equals 17 residues. Germline trimming cut 6 bases from V and 1 base from J; bases unmatched to any gene: 10. CDR3 amino acids: CASRESPTSGSYNEQFF. CDR3 DNA sequence: TGTGCCAGCAGGGAAAGCCCGACTAGCGGATCCTACAATGAGCAGTTCTTC.

The chain couples TRBV27 to TRBJ2-2; no clear D gene. Trimming left V 0 bases short and J 5 bases short, with 4 bases between. The germline V gene has CDR1 MNHEY and CDR2 SMNVEV (reference sequence). The CDR3 extends over 13 amino acids. The CDR3, as DNA: TGTGCCAGCAGTTTATCCCGTACCGGGGAGCTGTTTTTT. It translates to CASSLSRTGELFF.

The chain recombines TRBV7-2 with TRBJ2-1; the match to TRBD2 covers 12 bases. Trimming took 4 bases from V and 4 from J; bases not matched to a gene: 5. The CDR3 is 16 amino acids. Germline-derived CDR1 and CDR2 are SGHTA and FQGNSA. CDR3 DNA: TGTGCCAGCAGCTCACAGGGACTAGCGGGTTACAATGAGCAGTTCTTC. Translating gives CASSSQGLAGYNEQFF.

The rearrangement links TRBV21-1 to TRBJ2-3; the table calls TRBD2, which could not be checked here. TRBV21-1 is recorded as a pseudogene. The CDR3 contains 17 residues. CDR3 amino acids: CASNSTSGIYGTDTQYF. CDR3 in DNA: TGTGCCAGCAACTCGACTAGCGGGATTTATGGCACAGATACGCAGTATTTT.

J is TRBJ2-4 and V is TRBV7-2, with D possibly matching TRBD2 (6 bases). The CDR3 consists of 15 residues. Germline-derived CDR1 and CDR2 are SGHTA and FQGNSA. With 3 bases removed from V and 4 bases from J, the gap between germline ends came to 13 bases. DNA of the CDR3: TGTGCCAGCAGCTTGGAGGGCGCCCGGAAAAACATTCAGTACTTC. It codes for CASSLEGARKNIQYF.

The V call is TRBV28, the J call TRBJ2-7; tentatively, D is TRBD1 (5 bases). This CDR3 spans 12 amino acids. Germline values: CDR1 MDHEN, CDR2 SYDVKM. V shed 3 bases and J shed 3 bases, with 6 bases lying between them. CDR3 nucleotide sequence: TGTGCCAGCAGTTTCGACAGCTACGAGCAGTACTTC. This codes for CASSFDSYEQYF.

The V and J genes are TRBV19 and TRBJ1-5; D is unresolved. Germline loops: CDR1 LNHDA, CDR2 SQIVND (reference sequence). The V end lost 5 bases, the J end lost 5 bases, and 7 bases lay between the germline ends. The CDR3 runs 12 residues. CDR3 amino acids: CASSERDQPQHF. CDR3 in DNA: TGTGCCAGTAGTGAGAGGGATCAGCCCCAGCATTTT.

This clone has a single count. The genes are TRBV25-1 and TRBJ2-3; 9 bases match TRBD1. CDR3 length equals 15 residues. Per germline, CDR1 MGHDK and CDR2 SYGVNS. V shed 3 bases and J 8 bases; nucleotides not matched to a gene: 9. CDR3 sequence (DNA): TGTGCCAGCAGTGACGGGACAGGGCAATCCGGTACGCAGTATTTT. It encodes CASSDGTGQSGTQYF.

This clone showed up just a few times. V and J are TRBV11-2 and TRBJ2-7; D is tentatively TRBD1 or TRBD2 (5 bases each). Germline CDR1 reads SGHAT; CDR2 reads FQNNGV. V lost 3 bases, J lost 5 bases, and 5 bases lay in between. The CDR3 covers 11 residues. The CDR3 reads CASSLGDEQYF. The CDR3 nucleotides read TGTGCCAGCAGCTTGGGGGACGAGCAGTACTTC.

The J gene is TRBJ2-2, the V gene TRBV10-2, with TRBD2 as a possible D gene (6 bases). The CDR3 totals 13 residues. The V and J ends lost 7 bases and 4 bases respectively, with 10 bases between them. Germline V gives CDR1 WSHSY, CDR2 SAAADI. CDR3 loop: CASTVAATGELFF. The CDR3 nucleotides are TGCGCCAGCACCGTAGCGGCCACCGGGGAGCTGTTTTTT.

The rearrangement joins TRBV5-6 to TRBJ2-5; either TRBD1 or TRBD2 may fit D (5 bases each). The J call may be incorrect, as the DNA end agrees better with TRBJ2-7. This CDR3 is built from 13 residues. The germline gives CDR1 SGHDT, CDR2 YYEEEE. For the CDR3, the DNA is TGTGCCAGCAGCTCCGGGACCGTCTACGAGCAGTACTTC. Amino acid sequence: CASSSGTVYEQYF.

This chain joins TRBV7-8 and TRBJ1-1; tentative D call: TRBD1 (5 bases). CDR1 and CDR2 from the germline V gene are SGHVS and FQNEAQ. Trimming cost V 4 bases and J 1 base, with 13 bases left between them. The CDR3 covers 15 residues. The CDR3 loop is CASSSRVWANTEAFF. The DNA of the CDR3 is TGTGCCAGCAGCTCCAGGGTGTGGGCGAACACTGAAGCTTTCTTT.

The rearrangement joins TRBV28 to TRBJ2-5, with 9 bases lining up with TRBD2. Germline CDR1 reads MDHEN; CDR2 reads SYDVKM. With V trimmed by 5 bases and J by 4 bases, 11 bases remained unmatched. CDR3 length equals 16 residues. The CDR3 sequence: CASSPRWVAGVETQYF. As DNA, the CDR3 is TGTGCCAGCAGTCCCCGATGGGTAGCGGGAGTAGAGACCCAGTACTTC.

The gene calls are TRBV13 and TRBJ1-3; D is unresolved. Per the germline V gene, CDR1 is PRHDT and CDR2 is FYEKMQ (reference sequence). Trimming removed 3 bases from V and 0 bases from J, with 9 bases in between. There are 15 residues in the CDR3. The CDR3 coding sequence is TGTGCCAGCAGCTTGTTAGGGAGCTCTGGAAACACCATATATTTT. Translating gives CASSLLGSSGNTIYF.

The chain combines TRBV18 with TRBJ2-2, with D unresolved. Trimming took off 3 bases at V and 0 bases at J, with 11 bases between the two ends. Germline V gene lookup returns CDR1 KGHSH and CDR2 LQKENI. The CDR3 has 16 amino acids. This chain's CDR3 is CASSPKALANTGELFF. The DNA for the CDR3 is TGTGCCAGCTCACCGAAAGCTCTAGCGAACACCGGGGAGCTGTTTTTT.

The chain combines TRBV28 with TRBJ2-3; D gene unclear. The germline CDR1 and CDR2 sequences are MDHEN and SYDVKM. Trimming took off 2 bases at V and 0 bases at J, with 3 bases between the two ends. This CDR3 spans 13 amino acids. CDR3 amino acids: CASSLPSTDTQYF. CDR3 nucleotides: TGTGCCAGCAGTTTACCCAGCACAGATACGCAGTATTTT.

V usage is TRBV5-4 and J usage is TRBJ1-2, with TRBD1 matching 9 bases. Germline V gives CDR1 SGHNT, CDR2 YYREEE (reference sequence). V dropped 4 bases and J dropped 4; count of bases not matched to a gene: 5. CDR3 length: 14 amino acids. In DNA, the CDR3 is TGTGCCAGCAGCCTACAGGGGGCGCGCTATGGCTACACCTTC. It codes for CASSLQGARYGYTF.

The count of this clone is one. This CDR3 is CASSGTGTGAFQPQHF. The CDR3 DNA sequence: TGTGCCAGCAGCGGGACCGGGACAGGGGCGTTTCAGCCCCAGCATTTT. This chain joins TRBV5-5 and TRBJ1-5; 10 positions match TRBD1. V gave up 4 bases and J gave up 6 bases; unmatched junction bases: 10. Germline CDR1 reads SGHKS; CDR2 reads YYEKEE (reference sequence). CDR3 length: 16 amino acids.